This T cell receptor beta chain was profiled in a study of CD8+ T cells in alopecia areata. As for the study in general: Dosing with tofacitinib proceeded for 6 to 18 months, followed by 6 months off drug.

This clone came up a few times. Its antigen remains unknown. Sequencing relied on a cDNA template that was reverse transcribed from extracted RNA. The repertoire was sequenced with immunoSEQ multiplex PCR; TCRdb's copy has only in-frame clones and lacks some. The sample records roughly 140,000 clones, 50% to 65% being singletons. General observations from the study: Scalp samples also yield sequences of resident alphabeta T cells from normal skin. Possibly because of HLA-related factors, TCR sharing was less clear across patients than in mice.

CDR1 and CDR2 (germline): LGHNA, YSLEER. The CDR3 has 18 amino acids. The V and J ends lost 4 bases and 7 bases respectively, with 28 bases between them. The V gene is TRBV4-3, the J gene TRBJ1-1; D is uncertain. The specimen was CD8+ T cells sorted from blood, collected at week 0. The sequence was obtained from a human donor with alopecia areata. For the CDR3, the DNA is TGCGCCAGCAGCCCAGATTTACTTGGTCGGGGTCTGGAGTTTGAAGCTTTCTTT. Encoded protein: CASSPDLLGRGLEFEAFF.